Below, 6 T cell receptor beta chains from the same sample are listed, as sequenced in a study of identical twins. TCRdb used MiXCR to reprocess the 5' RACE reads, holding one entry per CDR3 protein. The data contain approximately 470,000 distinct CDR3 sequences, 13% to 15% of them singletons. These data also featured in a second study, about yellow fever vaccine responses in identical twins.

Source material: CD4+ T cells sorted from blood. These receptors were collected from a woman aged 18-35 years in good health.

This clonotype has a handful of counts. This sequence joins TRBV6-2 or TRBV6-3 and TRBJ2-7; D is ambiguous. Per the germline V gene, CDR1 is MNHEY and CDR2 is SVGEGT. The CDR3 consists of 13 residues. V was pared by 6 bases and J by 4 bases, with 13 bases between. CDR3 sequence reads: CASRDPSLYEQYF. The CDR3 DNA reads TGTGCCAGCAGGGACCCATCCCTGTACGAGCAGTACTTC.

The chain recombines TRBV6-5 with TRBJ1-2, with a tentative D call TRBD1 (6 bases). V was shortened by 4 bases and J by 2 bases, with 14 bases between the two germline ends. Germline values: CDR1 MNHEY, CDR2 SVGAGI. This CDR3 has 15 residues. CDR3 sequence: CASSFSGDWNYGYTF. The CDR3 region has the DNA TGTGCCAGCAGTTTTTCAGGGGATTGGAACTATGGCTACACCTTC.

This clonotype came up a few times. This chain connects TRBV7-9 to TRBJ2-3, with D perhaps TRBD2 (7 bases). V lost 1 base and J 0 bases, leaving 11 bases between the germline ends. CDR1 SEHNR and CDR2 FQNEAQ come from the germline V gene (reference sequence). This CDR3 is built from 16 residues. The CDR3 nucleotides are TGTGCCAGCAGCTTAGGTGCGGGGGCGAGCACAGATACGCAGTATTTT. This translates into CASSLGAGASTDTQYF.

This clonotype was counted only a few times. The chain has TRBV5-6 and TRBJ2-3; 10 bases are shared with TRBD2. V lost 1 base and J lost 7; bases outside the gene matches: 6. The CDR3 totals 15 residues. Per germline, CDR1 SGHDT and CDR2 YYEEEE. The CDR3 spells CASSLWSSGSYTQYF. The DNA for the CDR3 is TGTGCCAGCAGCTTGTGGTCTAGCGGGAGTTATACGCAGTATTTT.

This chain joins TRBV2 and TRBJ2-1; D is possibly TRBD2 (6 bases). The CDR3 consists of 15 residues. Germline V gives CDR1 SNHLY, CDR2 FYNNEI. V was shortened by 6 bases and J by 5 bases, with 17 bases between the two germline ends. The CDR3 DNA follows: TGTGCCAGCAGAAGCGAAAGACTAGTCCACAATGAGCAGTTCTTC. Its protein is CASRSERLVHNEQFF.

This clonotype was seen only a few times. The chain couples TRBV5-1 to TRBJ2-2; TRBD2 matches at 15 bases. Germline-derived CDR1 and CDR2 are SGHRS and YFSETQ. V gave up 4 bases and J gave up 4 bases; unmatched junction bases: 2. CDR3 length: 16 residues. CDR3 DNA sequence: TGCGCCAGCAGCGGGGGACTAGCGGGAGGCACCGGGGAGCTGTTTTTT. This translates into CASSGGLAGGTGELFF.